Listed here is a single T cell receptor beta chain. The antigen is undetermined. Carried by the TCR beta cDNA libraries were unique molecular identifiers. With roughly 1 to 11 million T cells as the source, 400,000 to 550,000 cDNA molecules resulted. MiXCR, applied by TCRdb to the PCR reads, yields one record per CDR3 protein. Seen here are about 540,000 distinct CDR3 sequences, 30% to 40% observed once, and the top ten hold 5% to 6%. The CDR3 spans 15 residues. V lost 1 base to trimming and J lost 3 bases, with 9 bases between them. In germline, CDR1 is MNHNS, CDR2 SASEGT. This sample stems from a study of post-analysis software for immune sequencing data. Study overall: There were relapsing-remitting, secondary progressive and progressive-relapsing multiple sclerosis among the disease courses included.

The study's findings and limits: With F measure, samples from one preparation batch clustered together strongly. Controls showed significantly higher normalized Chao1 diversity than did multiple sclerosis patients. Elevated frequency relative to controls characterized roughly 5 TRBV segments in patients, TRBV5-6, TRBV5-1 and TRBV20-1 among them.

J is TRBJ1-4 and V is TRBV6-1, with no clear D. The sample consisted of blood. This TCR was sampled from a girl younger than 18 with multiple sclerosis. Here the CDR3 reads CASSEVGLPNEKLFF. In DNA, the CDR3 is TGTGCCAGCAGTGAAGTAGGGCTGCCTAATGAAAAACTGTTTTTT.